This passage covers 15 T cell receptor beta chains from one sample sequenced in a study of blood T cell repertoires in COVID-19. Profiling relied on immunoSEQ multiplex PCR, and the TCRdb table lists in-frame clones only, not all of them. The sample yields more than 200,000 clones, roughly nine tenths seen once. The sequenced sample was PBMCs or T cells enriched from blood (not recorded which). The receptors come from a woman aged 25 to 39 with acute COVID-19.

This chain links TRBV7-6 with TRBJ2-5; 10 bases match TRBD2. The length of the CDR3 is 14 residues. J lost 5 bases, V lost 5 bases, and 5 bases had no gene match. In germline, CDR1 is SGHVS, CDR2 FNYEAQ. The CDR3 DNA reads as TGTGCCAGCAGCGAGCGGGGGGGCGGCGAGACCCAGTACTTC. This sequence encodes CASSERGGGETQYF.

This chain links TRBV6-1 with TRBJ2-1, with D possibly being TRBD2 (5 bases). The CDR3 has 11 amino acids. Trimming stripped 3 bases from V and 13 bases from J, with 10 bases between. CDR1 MNHNS and CDR2 SASEGT come from the germline V gene. CDR3 protein: CASSEDWVQFF. The CDR3 DNA reads TGTGCCAGCAGTGAGGACTGGGTACAGTTCTTC.

The chain uses TRBV7-8 and TRBJ2-2; TRBD1 aligns across 9 bases. Germline V CDR1 and CDR2: SGHVS, FQNEAQ. The CDR3 sequence is 17 residues long. J gave up 4 bases and V 3 bases, and 9 bases lay outside the gene matches. For the CDR3, the DNA is TGTGCCAGCAGCTTGAGCTCAGGGACAGGGCCCACCGGGGAGCTGTTTTTT. It yields the protein CASSLSSGTGPTGELFF.

This rearrangement joins TRBV19 to TRBJ1-5, with TRBD1 as a possible D gene (5 bases). V shed 2 bases and J shed 4 bases, with 12 bases lying between them. This CDR3 has 15 residues. Germline assignment: CDR1 LNHDA and CDR2 SQIVND (reference sequence). Here the CDR3 reads CASSITGQGNQPQHF. In DNA form, the CDR3 reads TGTGCCAGTAGTATAACCGGGCAGGGTAATCAGCCCCAGCATTTT. Full variable domain (missing parts from reference TRBV19 and TRBJ1-5): DGGITQSPKYLFRKEGQNVTLSCEQNLNHDAMYWYRQDPGQGLRLIYYSQIVNDFQKGDIAEGYSVSREKKESFPLTVTSAQKNPTAFYLCASSITGQGNQPQHFGDGTRLSIL.

The V and J genes are TRBV10-3 and TRBJ2-1; TRBD1 matches 8 bases. V shed 7 bases, J shed 9 bases, and the junction held 14 bases outside the gene matches. Germline CDR1 reads ENHRY; CDR2 reads SYGVKD. This CDR3 contains 15 residues. This CDR3 is CAITKTGGRVGEQFF. CDR3 DNA: TGTGCCATCACCAAAACAGGGGGAAGGGTTGGTGAGCAGTTCTTC.

This clone was observed a few times. The gene calls are TRBV2 and TRBJ1-4, with 9 nucleotides matching TRBD1. This CDR3 is 18 amino acids long. V shed 6 bases and J 7 bases; nucleotides not matched to a gene: 18. Germline loops: CDR1 SNHLY, CDR2 FYNNEI. The CDR3 spells CASRPGGTGTTPGEKLFF. The CDR3 DNA reads TGTGCCAGCAGGCCGGGGGGGACAGGGACTACTCCGGGTGAAAAACTGTTTTTT.

V is TRBV7-9 and J is TRBJ2-1, with 7 positions matching TRBD1. Trimming cost V 5 bases and J 2 bases; bases outside gene matches: 6. CDR1 is SEHNR, CDR2 FQNEAQ, per germline (reference sequence). The CDR3 is 15 residues long. The chain's CDR3 is CASSPRTGAYNEQFF. DNA of the CDR3: TGTGCCAGCAGCCCAAGGACAGGCGCCTACAATGAGCAGTTCTTC.

The chain recombines TRBV19 with TRBJ2-1; 10 bases agree with TRBD2. The germline gives CDR1 LNHDA, CDR2 SQIVND (reference sequence). The V segment lost 7 bases and the J segment 4 bases; nucleotides outside the gene matches: 7. The CDR3 is made up of 15 amino acids. This CDR3 is CASIQLAGPYNEQFF. CDR3 bases: TGTGCCAGTATACAACTAGCGGGGCCGTACAATGAGCAGTTCTTC.

The V and J genes are TRBV27 and TRBJ1-6; D unresolved. The CDR3 extends over 15 amino acids. The V and J ends lost 4 bases and 7 bases respectively, with 14 bases between them. The germline V gene has CDR1 MNHEY and CDR2 SMNVEV (reference sequence). The DNA of the CDR3 is TGTGCCAGCAGTTCTCGCCGCGAGCTAAATTCACCCCTCCACTTT. Translation gives CASSSRRELNSPLHF.

This clone was seen a handful of times. CDR3 bases: TGTGCCAGTAGTAGACAGGGGGCGACCTATGGCTACACCTTC. It encodes CASSRQGATYGYTF. The J gene is TRBJ1-2, the V gene TRBV19; 10 nucleotides match TRBD1. The germline gives CDR1 LNHDA, CDR2 SQIVND (reference sequence). V shed 4 bases, J shed 4 bases, and the junction held 3 bases outside the gene matches. The CDR3 covers 14 residues. The complete variable domain, with remaining parts taken from reference TRBV19 and TRBJ1-2, reads DGGITQSPKYLFRKEGQNVTLSCEQNLNHDAMYWYRQDPGQGLRLIYYSQIVNDFQKGDIAEGYSVSREKKESFPLTVTSAQKNPTAFYLCASSRQGATYGYTFGSGTRLTVV.

CDR3 in amino acids: CASSVMGLASPLHF. The DNA for the CDR3 is TGTGCCAGCAGTGTCATGGGGCTCGCTTCACCCCTCCACTTT. V is TRBV7-9 and J is TRBJ1-6, with D maybe TRBD1 (5 bases). V was pared by 6 bases and J by 9 bases, with 15 bases between. Germline V CDR1 and CDR2: SEHNR, FQNEAQ (reference sequence). This CDR3 has 14 amino acids.

This sequence joins TRBV7-5 and TRBJ2-7; TRBD2, the D gene given by the table, was not confirmed from the DNA. TRBV7-5 is tagged as a pseudogene. CDR3 size: 17 residues. The CDR3 spells CARSPGPTSGGSYEQYF. The CDR3 DNA sequence: TGTGCCAGAAGCCCCGGTCCCACTAGCGGGGGGAGCTACGAGCAGTACTTC.

The chain recombines TRBV5-1 with TRBJ1-6; possible D gene TRBD1, 6 bases. The germline V and J ends were trimmed by 0 bases and 1 base, with 17 bases remaining between them. This CDR3 has 19 amino acids. CDR1 is SGHRS, CDR2 YFSETQ, per germline. CDR3 nucleotide sequence: TGCGCCAGCAGCTTGGCAACCACGACAGGTCGATCCTATAATTCACCCCTCCACTTT. It encodes CASSLATTTGRSYNSPLHF.

J is TRBJ1-1 and V is TRBV7-3; 9 bases align to TRBD1. V shed 3 bases and J 8 bases; nucleotides not matched to a gene: 7. The CDR3 covers 14 residues. CDR1 is SGHTA, CDR2 FQGTGA, per germline. The CDR3: CASSLGPGTGEAFF. CDR3 DNA sequence: TGTGCCAGCAGCTTGGGCCCCGGGACAGGGGAAGCTTTCTTT.

The rearrangement links TRBV6-1 to TRBJ2-6; D remains unclear. Germline-derived CDR1 and CDR2 are MNHNS and SASEGT. The CDR3 is 14 residues long. Trimming removed 10 bases from V and 0 bases from J, with 10 bases in between. As DNA, the CDR3 is TGTGCCACTGAGCTTAGCTCTGGGGCCAACGTCCTGACTTTC. It yields the protein CATELSSGANVLTF.